This T cell receptor (beta chain) was observed in a study of tumor-infiltrating lymphocytes in primary liver carcinoma. Reverse transcription of about 500 ng total RNA with a constant-region primer produced TCR beta cDNA. Slightly modified ARM-PCR served as the procedure for the TCR beta libraries. These libraries came from three rounds of nested multiplex PCR. With TRBV1-TRBV30 forward primers and a C-beta reverse primer, the first two PCR rounds were run for roughly 10 cycles each. TCRdb used MiXCR to reprocess the multiplex PCR reads, holding one entry per CDR3 protein. The sample carries a few hundred thousand distinct CDR3 sequences, approximately 58% recorded once. This clonotype showed up many times. Per germline, CDR1 LGHNA and CDR2 YSLEER. Trimming cost V 2 bases and J 7 bases; bases outside gene matches: 8. The CDR3 totals 15 residues. Extraction also yielded germline DNA, while blood RNA was obtained from unsorted whole blood. Among the patients, all had chronic HBV infection and none had been treated.

The receptor was isolated from a woman aged 25-40 years with primary liver carcinoma and hepatitis B virus infection. Sequences were obtained from peripheral blood. The chain has TRBV4-3 and TRBJ2-1; 7 nucleotides line up with TRBD1. CDR3 region: CASSQNRGSGNEQFF. The DNA of the CDR3 is TGCGCCAGCAGCCAAAACAGGGGTTCAGGGAATGAGCAGTTCTTC.